One sample yielded the 23 T cell receptor beta chains listed below, sequenced in a study of blood T cells in healthy people across ages. A second PCR, run for about 7 to 12 cycles, used a sample-barcoded 5' primer plus a J-beta primer mix. MiXCR, run by TCRdb on the 5' RACE reads, gives a single entry per CDR3 protein. The table records over a million distinct CDR3 sequences, 42% of them present only once. Sample: blood. These TCRs come from a woman younger than 35 in good health.

The V gene is TRBV7-9, the J gene TRBJ1-1, with 7 bases identical to TRBD1. CDR3 size: 12 residues. The V segment lost 5 bases and the J segment 10 bases; nucleotides outside the gene matches: 7. Germline V gene lookup returns CDR1 SEHNR and CDR2 FQNEAQ (reference sequence). Here the CDR3 reads CASSNRTGGAFF. DNA of the CDR3: TGTGCCAGCAGCAACCGGACAGGCGGAGCTTTCTTT.

This clonotype was observed a handful of times. V usage is TRBV6-5 and J usage is TRBJ2-7; D unresolved. The V gene's germline CDR1 is MNHEY and CDR2 SVGAGI. The CDR3 has 16 residues. Trimming removed 0 bases from V and 3 bases from J, with 15 bases in between. As DNA, the CDR3 is TGTGCCAGCAGTTACTCGATGTCGGGCGGAAACTACGAGCAGTACTTC. Amino acid sequence: CASSYSMSGGNYEQYF.

The chain has TRBV9 and TRBJ2-5; D not certain. From germline, CDR1 is SGDLS and CDR2 YYNGEE. This CDR3 region has 14 residues. V lost 2 bases to trimming and J lost 4 bases, with 12 bases between them. The DNA for the CDR3 is TGTGCCAGCAGCGTGATTCCCCGTGGAGAGACCCAGTACTTC. Translation: CASSVIPRGETQYF.

The chain employs TRBV20-1 and TRBJ2-7, with 8 positions matching TRBD1. This CDR3 region has 15 residues. Germline V gene data show CDR1 as DFQATT and CDR2 as SNEGSKA (reference sequence). With 3 bases clipped from V and 0 bases from J, the junction kept 7 bases outside the gene matches. The DNA of the CDR3 is TGCAGTGCTAGGGACCGGGACAGGCTCTCCTACGAGCAGTACTTC. This gives the protein CSARDRDRLSYEQYF.

This clonotype was counted between two and nine times. The V gene is TRBV20-1, the J gene TRBJ2-1; 7 nucleotides align to TRBD2. CDR1 DFQATT and CDR2 SNEGSKA come from the germline V gene (reference sequence). V shed 6 bases, J shed 6 bases, and the junction held 14 bases outside the gene matches. The CDR3 runs 15 residues. The CDR3 sequence: CSAPAVAGGTNEQFF. The CDR3 DNA reads as TGCAGTGCGCCGGCCGTAGCGGGCGGTACCAATGAGCAGTTCTTC.

The genes are TRBV12-3 or TRBV12-4 and TRBJ2-3, with TRBD2 as a possible D gene (6 bases). The length of the CDR3 is 12 residues. V shed 7 bases and J shed 6 bases, with 11 bases lying between them. CDR3 DNA: TGTGCCAGCACGTACCGGGGGGATACGCAGTATTTT. Translation: CASTYRGDTQYF.

The count of this clonotype is one. This chain joins TRBV7-2 and TRBJ1-2; a weak D match, TRBD1 (6 bases). The V and J ends lost 5 bases and 9 bases respectively, with 19 bases between them. Germline-derived CDR1 and CDR2 are SGHTA and FQGNSA. The CDR3 sequence is 14 residues long. The CDR3 DNA sequence: TGTGCCAGCAGCGAACGGGGGGGGACATCCAGCTACACCTTC. As protein: CASSERGGTSSYTF. Together with reference TRBV7-2 and TRBJ1-2, the CDR3 gives the full variable domain: GAGVSQSPSNKVTEKGKDVELRCDPISGHTALYWYRQSLGQGLEFLIYFQGNSAPDKSGLPSDRFSAERTGGSVSTLTIQRTQQEDSAVYLCASSERGGTSSYTFGSGTRLTVV.

In regard to this clonotype: One junction end disagrees with the germline gene, perhaps due to a read error. The J gene is TRBJ2-5, the V gene TRBV9; perhaps TRBD2 as D (5 bases). The tail of the sequence fits TRBJ2-7 better, so the J call may be wrong. Looked up from germline, CDR1 is SGDLS and CDR2 is YYNGEE. This CDR3 comprises 14 residues. This CDR3 is CAGSVGLAVDEQYF. CDR3 sequence (DNA): TGTGCCGGCAGCGTAGGCCTAGCCGTGGACGAGCAGTACTTC.

The J gene is TRBJ1-2, the V gene TRBV5-1; D not resolved. This CDR3 region has 13 residues. The germline V gene has CDR1 SGHRS and CDR2 YFSETQ. V lost 0 bases and J lost 6, with 9 bases in between. The CDR3 reads CASSLGGQNGYTF. The CDR3 coding sequence is TGCGCCAGCAGCTTGGGAGGGCAGAATGGCTACACCTTC. Full variable domain (outside the CDR3, taken from reference TRBV5-1 and TRBJ1-2): KAGVTQTPRYLIKTRGQQVTLSCSPISGHRSVSWYQQTPGQGLQFLFEYFSETQRNKGNFPGRFSGRQFSNSRSEMNVSTLELGDSALYLCASSLGGQNGYTFGSGTRLTVV.

The chain couples TRBV24-1 to TRBJ1-2; D is undetermined. This CDR3 comprises 15 residues. The germline V gene encodes CDR1 KGHDR and CDR2 SFDVKD. V was clipped by 1 base and J by 4 bases, with 12 bases between them. This CDR3 is CATSDLLGISYGYTF. CDR3 nucleotide sequence: TGTGCCACCAGTGATTTACTGGGTATATCCTATGGCTACACCTTC.

J is TRBJ1-2 and V is TRBV27; no clear D. Germline assignment: CDR1 MNHEY and CDR2 SMNVEV (reference sequence). V was shortened by 2 bases and J by 0 bases, with 7 bases between the two germline ends. The CDR3 extends over 14 amino acids. This CDR3 reads CASSLQNTNYGYTF. Written as DNA, the CDR3 is TGTGCCAGCAGTTTACAGAACACTAACTATGGCTACACCTTC.

V and J are TRBV6-5 and TRBJ2-5; 7 bases agree with TRBD2. Germline V gene data show CDR1 as MNHEY and CDR2 as SVGAGI. Trimming cost V 2 bases and J 1 base; bases outside gene matches: 7. The CDR3 is 16 amino acids. In DNA, the CDR3 is TGTGCCAGCAGTTACCGGGCGGGAGCGCCCCAAGAGACCCAGTACTTC. This gives the protein CASSYRAGAPQETQYF.

The V call is TRBV25-1, the J call TRBJ1-6, with 9 nucleotides matching TRBD1. The V and J ends lost 6 bases and 10 bases, in that order; junction bases with no gene match: 7. Per germline, CDR1 MGHDK and CDR2 SYGVNS. This CDR3 has 14 residues. In nucleotides, the CDR3 is TGTGCCAGCAGAGGGGACAGGGCAGCGTCACCCCTCCACTTT. Residues: CASRGDRAASPLHF. Together with reference TRBV25-1 and TRBJ1-6, the CDR3 gives the full variable domain: EADIYQTPRYLVIGTGKKITLECSQTMGHDKMYWYQQDPGMELHLIHYSYGVNSTEKGDLSSESTVSRIRTEHFPLTLESARPSHTSQYLCASRGDRAASPLHFGNGTRLTVT.

The chain joins TRBV29-1 to TRBJ2-2; no clear D. In germline, CDR1 is SQVTM, CDR2 ANQGSEA. There are 15 residues in the CDR3. V shed 2 bases and J shed 6 bases, with 16 bases lying between them. The CDR3 here is CSVETPDQGPGELFF. CDR3 coding DNA: TGCAGCGTTGAAACCCCCGATCAAGGTCCCGGGGAGCTGTTTTTT.

The V call is TRBV2, the J call TRBJ2-7; D possibly corresponds to TRBD1 (6 bases). V lost 6 bases, J lost 5 bases, and 11 bases lay in between. Germline CDR1 is SNHLY and CDR2 is FYNNEI. The CDR3 length is 12 residues. The CDR3 sequence is CASRIQGHEQYF. DNA for the CDR3: TGTGCCAGCAGAATACAGGGCCACGAGCAGTACTTC.

V is TRBV20-1 and J is TRBJ1-5; tentatively, D is TRBD1 (5 bases). CDR1 is DFQATT and CDR2 is SNEGSKA in the germline V gene (reference sequence). The CDR3 spans 15 residues. Trimming removed 1 base at V and 7 bases at J, with 17 bases between. CDR3 amino acids: CSARGGRGAMQPQHF. CDR3 sequence (DNA): TGCAGTGCTAGAGGTGGGAGGGGTGCAATGCAGCCCCAGCATTTT.

In DNA, the CDR3 is TGTGCCATCAGTGAGTCCTGGCGGGAGGGCCGGGAGACCCAGTACTTC. This translates into CAISESWREGRETQYF. The chain combines TRBV10-3 with TRBJ2-5; 9 bases agree with TRBD2. Losses at the gene ends were 0 bases for V and 5 bases for J; bases not matched to a gene: 7. The CDR3 is 16 residues long. Germline V gene lookup returns CDR1 ENHRY and CDR2 SYGVKD.

The V and J genes are TRBV11-2 and TRBJ1-1; D gene unclear. V was pared by 1 base and J by 5 bases, with 8 bases between. Germline CDR1 reads SGHAT; CDR2 reads FQNNGV. This CDR3 comprises 13 residues. The CDR3 DNA reads TGTGCCAGCAGCTTAGGTACAGTGACTGAAGCTTTCTTT. Translated: CASSLGTVTEAFF.

The chain carries TRBV4-1 and TRBJ1-6, with D possibly matching TRBD1 (5 bases). The CDR3 totals 16 residues. Deletions cut 3 bases from V and 7 bases from J, with 16 bases between. CDR1 and CDR2 from the germline V gene are MGHRA and YSYEKL. In DNA, the CDR3 is TGCGCCAGCAGCCATCCCATGGGGGGGGACAATTCACCCCTCCACTTT. As protein: CASSHPMGGDNSPLHF.

This clonotype occurred once. A much larger clone is a single base away; this may be a read error. This sequence joins TRBV9 and TRBJ2-1; D not certain. Germline V gives CDR1 SGDLS, CDR2 YYNGEE. This CDR3 has 15 amino acids. CDR3 loop: CASSVGPSSYDEQFF. CDR3 nucleotides: TGTGCCAGCAGCGTAGGACCCAGCTCCTACGATGAGCAGTTCTTC.

This clonotype was picked up a small number of times. The chain links TRBV5-1 to TRBJ2-7, with 7 positions matching TRBD1. V was pared by 4 bases and J by 5 bases, with 12 bases of the junction left unmatched. The germline V gene encodes CDR1 SGHRS and CDR2 YFSETQ. This CDR3 comprises 15 residues. The CDR3 DNA follows: TGCGCCAGCAGCGCTCCGGGACAGATGCCCCACGAGCAGTACTTC. Amino acid sequence: CASSAPGQMPHEQYF.

A few counts support this clonotype. The gene calls are TRBV7-9 and TRBJ1-5; 7 bases are a match to TRBD1. Germline CDR1 is SEHNR and CDR2 is FQNEAQ (reference sequence). The CDR3 has 14 residues. Losses at the gene ends were 10 bases for V and 6 bases for J; bases not matched to a gene: 12. The CDR3 coding sequence is TGTGCCACCGGGGAAAAAGGGGGCGGTCAGCCCCAGCATTTT. Translated: CATGEKGGGQPQHF. The full variable domain, completed using reference TRBV7-9 and TRBJ1-5, is DTGVSQNPRHKITKRGQNVTFRCDPISEHNRLYWYRQTLGQGPEFLTYFQNEAQLEKSRLLSDRFSAERPKGSFSTLEIQRTEQGDSAMYLCATGEKGGGQPQHFGDGTRLSIL.

V usage is TRBV12-3 or TRBV12-4 and J usage is TRBJ1-1, with D hard to call. Trimming removed 3 bases from V and 5 bases from J, with 10 bases in between. The CDR3 totals 13 residues. CDR3 coding DNA: TGTGCCAGCAGTTTTCGGGATCGGACTGAAGCTTTCTTT. This encodes CASSFRDRTEAFF.